The sequence of this TCR beta chain was determined in a study of blood T cell repertoires in COVID-19. The table came from immunoSEQ multiplex PCR; TCRdb's copy has only in-frame clones and leaves some out. The table records some 260,000 clones, under 90% of them present only once. This clone was detected a few times. The CDR3 has 13 residues. Trimming shortened V by 0 bases and J by 6 bases, and 11 bases separated the two germline ends. The germline V gene encodes CDR1 SQVTM and CDR2 ANQGSEA. Material for sequencing was PBMCs or T cells enriched from blood (not recorded which). The chain has TRBV29-1 and TRBJ1-1, with TRBD1 as a possible D gene (5 bases). The sequence derives from a young man with acute COVID-19. CDR3 loop: CSVEDNGAAEAFF. The CDR3 coding sequence is TGCAGCGTTGAAGATAATGGGGCGGCTGAAGCTTTCTTT. The entire variable domain, with the rest obtained from reference TRBV29-1 and TRBJ1-1, is as follows: SAVISQKPSRDICQRGTSLTIQCQVDSQVTMMFWYRQQPGQSLTLIATANQGSEATYESGFVIDKFPISRPNLTFSTLTVSNMSPEDSSIYLCSVEDNGAAEAFFGQGTRLTVV.